The entry that follows covers one TCR beta chain sequence. Use of 60 Vbeta and 13 Jbeta primers characterized the PCR. The table came from immunoSEQ multiplex PCR; TCRdb's copy has only in-frame clones and leaves some out. Of 95,000 to 150,000 clones listed, roughly 65% were seen once; the top ten hold more than 8%. This entry belongs to a study of cytomegalovirus exposure and HLA in healthy donors. Germline V gene lookup returns CDR1 MDHEN and CDR2 SYDVKM. This CDR3 contains 13 residues. Germline trimming cut 0 bases from V and 9 bases from J; bases unmatched to any gene: 1. This sequence was found in a man aged 35-49 years in good health and CMV-seropositive. J is TRBJ2-2 and V is TRBV28, with 7 bases that match TRBD2. Sample: PBMCs. CDR3 nucleotides: TGTGCCAGCAGTTTATGGGGGGGGAGGGAGCTGTTTTTT. This translates into CASSLWGGRELFF.